The sequence of this TCR beta chain was determined in a study of OX40 agonist ivuxolimab in advanced cancers. Findings of the study overall: Among expanded peripheral T cells, antigen specificity went undetermined. Expanded clones were, on average, more numerous among CD8+ T cells than CD4+.

Sequenced by immunoSEQ multiplex PCR; TCRdb stores in-frame clones only, minus some. The repertoire holds fewer than 65,000 clones, with 84% as singletons. Concerning this clone itself: Its target is not known.

CDR1 is MDHEN and CDR2 is SYDVKM in the germline V gene. J lost 2 bases, V lost 1 base, and 6 bases had no gene match. This CDR3 spans 16 amino acids. The chain recombines TRBV28 with TRBJ2-7; TRBD2 agrees at 9 bases. The starting material was CD4+ or CD8+ T cells sorted from blood, obtained in a trial of the OX40 agonist ivuxolimab. This TCR derives from an adult with an advanced solid tumor such as melanoma, head and neck, liver or kidney cancer. The CDR3 DNA is TGTGCCAGCAGTTTATCGAGCGGGAGGATCCCCTACGAGCAGTACTTC. Its translation is CASSLSSGRIPYEQYF.